A selection of T cell receptor beta chains follows, all from one sample in a study of T and B cells in COVID-19 patients. TCRdb analysed the multiplex PCR reads with MiXCR anew, one entry per CDR3 protein. Of around 10,000 distinct CDR3 sequences listed, approximately 35% are singletons. Sequenced: blood. These receptors were collected from a human donor with active COVID-19. Both conserved end residues are part of each CDR3. D genes are given only for firm matches. A clone size is listed for some rows: how often the clone was seen (once, few, many), or a class if it is expanded.

d_call cdr3_length clone_size j_call v_call cdr3_aa cdr3_nt
TRBD1 12 . TRBJ2-7 TRBV6-1 CASFRQGHEQYF TGTGCCAGCTTTCGACAGGGGCACGAGCAGTACTTC
. 14 once TRBJ1-2 TRBV6-1 CASSAYQSNYGYTF TGTGCCAGCAGTGCTTACCAGTCTAACTATGGCTACACCTTC
. 12 few TRBJ2-7 TRBV20-1 CSARGGGYEQYF TGCAGTGCCCGGGGAGGGGGTTACGAGCAGTACTTC
. 14 medium-sized TRBJ1-6 TRBV19 CASSITALDSPLHF TGTGCCAGTAGTATTACAGCGTTGGATTCACCCCTCCACTTT
. 13 . TRBJ1-1 TRBV19 CASTAGNTMEAFF TGTGCCAGTACGGCAGGGAACACGATGGAAGCTTTCTTT
. 14 . TRBJ1-1 TRBV12-3/TRBV12-4 CASIPIRADTEAFF TGTGCCAGCATCCCCATTCGGGCGGACACTGAAGCTTTCTTT
. 18 . TRBJ2-6 TRBV7-2 CASSLGPGQTAGANVLTF TGTGCCAGCAGCTTAGGCCCCGGACAGACAGCTGGGGCCAACGTCCTGACTTTC
. 13 . TRBJ1-4 TRBV5-5 CASRVATNEKLFF TGTGCCAGCCGGGTTGCAACTAATGAAAAACTGTTTTTT
. 14 few TRBJ1-1 TRBV6-5 CASRALPSGTEAFF TGTGCCAGCAGGGCCCTCCCCAGCGGCACTGAAGCTTTCTTT
TRBD2 16 medium-sized TRBJ2-5 TRBV19 CASSPRLAGGQETQYF TGTGCCAGTAGTCCCCGACTAGCGGGGGGGCAAGAGACCCAGTACTTC
TRBD1 16 few TRBJ2-3 TRBV6-1 CASSLSRGLGTDTQYF TGTGCCAGCAGTTTGTCTAGGGGGCTCGGCACAGATACGCAGTATTTT
TRBD1 15 few TRBJ1-4 TRBV27 CASSLQGARTEKLFF TGTGCCAGCAGTCTCCAGGGGGCCCGAACGGAAAAACTGTTTTTT
. 14 . TRBJ2-7 TRBV5-1 CASSFWDGTYEQYF TGCGCCAGCAGCTTCTGGGACGGCACCTACGAGCAGTACTTC
TRBD1 15 medium-sized TRBJ2-7 TRBV7-6 CASSPAGTGYYEQYF TGTGCCAGCAGCCCGGCCGGGACAGGATACTACGAGCAGTACTTC